Listed below are T cell receptor beta chains from one sample, sequenced in a study of T cell responses to AZD1222 COVID-19 vaccine. Only in-frame clones appear in the TCRdb table, and some are missing; sequencing was by immunoSEQ multiplex PCR. The sample contains 150,000 or so clones, approximately 90% of which appear only once. The input for sequencing was peripheral blood, taken on day 0 of AZD1222 vaccination. These receptors were obtained from an adult in good health. Both conserved end residues are part of each CDR3. D genes are given only for firm matches. Expanded clones get a size class; other rows say once, few or many, or leave the size out.

>-|TRBD2|TRBJ2-5|TRBV20-1
CSASLAGEETQYF
TGCAGTGCTAGTCTAGCGGGAGAAGAGACCCAGTACTTC
>once|-|TRBJ2-7|TRBV15
CATSRVRAGPPNEQYF
TGTGCCACCAGCAGAGTTCGGGCAGGCCCCCCTAACGAGCAGTACTTC
>-|-|TRBJ2-4|TRBV7-2
CASSLGAGLAKNIQYF
TGTGCCAGCAGCTTAGGGGCGGGGCTAGCCAAAAACATTCAGTACTTC
>-|TRBD2|TRBJ2-7|TRBV19
CASSDTSGRYEQYF
TGTGCCAGTAGCGACACTAGCGGGAGGTACGAGCAGTACTTC
>-|-|TRBJ2-1|TRBV27
CASSRPPNNEQFF
TGTGCCAGCAGCAGACCACCCAACAATGAGCAGTTCTTC
>-|TRBD1|TRBJ1-5|TRBV12-3/TRBV12-4
CASTGQQGQPQHF
TGTGCCAGCACGGGACAGCAGGGGCAGCCCCAGCATTTT
>-|TRBD2|TRBJ2-7|TRBV7-3
CASSLLAGVDEQYF
TGTGCCAGCAGCTTACTAGCGGGAGTTGACGAGCAGTACTTC
>-|TRBD2|TRBJ2-3|TRBV5-1
CASSSTGLSTDTQYF
TGCGCCAGCAGCAGCACGGGACTAAGCACAGATACGCAGTATTTT
>-|-|TRBJ1-2|TRBV6-5
CASSYYLLGTGHGYTF
TGTGCCAGCAGTTACTATTTATTGGGGACCGGCCATGGCTACACCTTC
>-|-|TRBJ2-3|TRBV24-1
CATSDRDDRSGTDTQYF
TGTGCCACCAGTGATCGAGACGACAGGTCAGGTACAGATACGCAGTATTTT
>-|-|TRBJ1-3|TRBV28
CASSSGQGNTIYF
TGTGCCAGCAGTTCCGGACAGGGAAACACCATATATTTT
>once|-|TRBJ2-6|TRBV7-3
CASSHTSPGANVLTF
TGTGCCAGCAGCCATACTAGTCCCGGGGCCAACGTCCTGACTTTC
>-|-|TRBJ2-5|TRBV15
CATSGFSAQYQETQYF
TGTGCCACCAGCGGGTTTAGCGCCCAGTACCAAGAGACCCAGTACTTC
>few|TRBD1|TRBJ2-2|TRBV6-4
CASSDGSGGATGELFF
TGTGCCAGCAGTGACGGCTCAGGGGGCGCGACCGGGGAGCTGTTTTTT
>-|-|TRBJ1-1|TRBV5-1
CASSPQGYDTEAFF
TGCGCCAGCAGCCCCCAGGGTTACGACACTGAAGCTTTCTTT
>-|-|TRBJ2-1|TRBV6-5
CASSRGQSNEQFF
TGTGCCAGCAGTCGCGGACAGAGCAATGAGCAGTTCTTC
>-|-|TRBJ1-5|TRBV2
CASSERYEGDNQPQHF
TGTGCCAGCAGTGAAAGATACGAGGGGGACAATCAGCCCCAGCATTTT
>-|TRBD1|TRBJ2-1|TRBV11-3
CASSSTGTGRNEQFF
TGTGCCAGCAGCTCCACCGGGACAGGGAGGAATGAGCAGTTCTTC
>-|-|TRBJ2-1|TRBV7-9
CASSSNADNEQFF
TGTGCCAGCAGCTCAAACGCCGACAATGAGCAGTTCTTC
>-|TRBD1|TRBJ1-1|TRBV29-1
CSVENRGLYTEAFF
TGCAGCGTTGAAAACAGGGGGCTGTACACTGAAGCTTTCTTT
>-|-|TRBJ2-7|TRBV28
CASSLEGNSDEQYF
TGTGCCAGCAGTTTAGAGGGTAATTCAGACGAGCAGTACTTC
>once|TRBD1|TRBJ1-6|TRBV7-6
CASSLDRDRGWTPLHF
TGTGCCAGCAGCTTAGACAGGGACAGGGGATGGACACCCCTCCACTTT
>-|TRBD1|TRBJ1-2|TRBV5-5
CASSADRDYGYTF
TGTGCCAGCAGCGCGGACAGGGACTATGGCTACACCTTC
>once|TRBD1|TRBJ1-5|TRBV28
CATQDRANQPQHF
TGTGCCACACAAGACAGGGCGAATCAGCCCCAGCATTTT
>-|-|TRBJ1-1|TRBV12-3/TRBV12-4
CASSLHSTEAFF
TGTGCCAGCAGTTTACACAGCACTGAAGCTTTCTTT
>-|TRBD2|TRBJ2-3|TRBV19
CASSARTSGSLRTRDTQYF
TGTGCCAGTAGCGCCCGAACTAGCGGGAGTCTAAGGACGAGGGATACGCAGTATTTT
>-|TRBD2|TRBJ2-3|TRBV10-3
CAISQERLATSTDTQYF
TGTGCCATCAGCCAAGAAAGACTAGCGACGAGCACAGATACGCAGTATTTT
>few|-|TRBJ2-2|TRBV10-3
CAISENTGELFF
TGTGCCATCAGTGAGAACACCGGGGAGCTGTTTTTT
>-|-|TRBJ2-3|TRBV4-3
CASSPRLRDTQYF
TGCGCCAGCAGCCCCAGACTACGAGATACGCAGTATTTT
>-|-|TRBJ1-1|TRBV2
CASSAEVGTEAFF
TGTGCCAGCAGTGCAGAGGTGGGCACTGAAGCTTTCTTT
>-|TRBD1|TRBJ1-2|TRBV30
CAGTGNGYTF
TGTGCCGGGACAGGGAATGGCTACACCTTC
>-|-|TRBJ1-1|TRBV6-5
CASSYGTSRDTEAFF
TGTGCCAGCAGTTACGGGACAAGTCGGGACACTGAAGCTTTCTTT
>once|-|TRBJ1-3|TRBV20-1
CSAIDLRTIYF
TGCAGTGCTATAGACTTGAGGACCATATATTTT
>-|-|TRBJ2-1|TRBV28
CASTSAGAGAEQFF
TGTGCCAGCACCTCGGCGGGGGCTGGGGCGGAGCAGTTCTTC
>-|TRBD1|TRBJ1-1|TRBV6-5
CASGQGGVNTEAFF
TGTGCCAGCGGACAGGGGGGGGTGAACACTGAAGCTTTCTTT
>-|-|TRBJ2-4|TRBV28
CASSLPYRFEAKNIQYF
TGTGCCAGCAGTTTACCGTACAGGTTTGAGGCCAAAAACATTCAGTACTTC
>-|TRBD1|TRBJ1-2|TRBV28
CATRDRESGYTF
TGTGCCACCCGGGACAGGGAGTCTGGCTACACCTTC
>-|TRBD2|TRBJ2-2|TRBV4-2
CASSPLGSAGGTRNTGELFF
TGTGCCAGCAGCCCGTTAGGTTCTGCGGGAGGCACTAGGAACACCGGGGAGCTGTTTTTT
>-|TRBD2|TRBJ2-7|TRBV7-2
CASSLGAGANSYEQYF
TGTGCCAGCAGCTTAGGAGCGGGAGCGAACTCCTACGAGCAGTACTTC
>-|TRBD1|TRBJ2-5|TRBV6-5
CASSYSTGSETQYF
TGTGCCAGCAGTTACTCGACAGGGAGTGAGACCCAGTACTTC
>-|-|TRBJ1-1|TRBV7-9
CASSLQGGNTEAFF
TGTGCCAGCAGCCTACAGGGAGGGAACACTGAAGCTTTCTTT
>-|-|TRBJ2-6|TRBV7-2
CASSLVAGASGANVLTF
TGTGCCAGCAGCTTAGTAGCAGGGGCGAGTGGGGCCAACGTCCTGACTTTC
>once|TRBD1|TRBJ1-6|TRBV11-2
CASSLVTGGTGNSPLHF
TGTGCCAGCAGCTTAGTGACAGGGGGGACGGGTAATTCACCCCTCCACTTT
>-|-|TRBJ2-3|TRBV4-1
CASSQVGRGPQARDTQYF
TGCGCCAGCAGCCAAGTCGGTCGTGGTCCCCAAGCTAGGGATACGCAGTATTTT
>-|-|TRBJ2-3|TRBV10-3
CAISELGDTQYF
TGTGCCATCAGTGAGTTAGGAGATACGCAGTATTTT
>-|-|TRBJ1-2|TRBV18
CASSHPLRQTNYGYTF
TGTGCCAGCTCACACCCCCTACGCCAAACTAACTATGGCTACACCTTC
>-|TRBD1|TRBJ1-1|TRBV7-9
CASSSTGTGGNTEAFF
TGTGCCAGCAGCTCCACCGGGACAGGAGGGAACACTGAAGCTTTCTTT
>-|TRBD2|TRBJ2-7|TRBV18
CASSQGLAEGQYF
TGTGCCAGCTCACAGGGACTAGCGGAGGGGCAGTACTTC
>-|-|TRBJ2-7|TRBV19
CASSMTGASYEQYF
TGTGCCAGTAGTATGACCGGGGCCTCCTACGAGCAGTACTTC
>-|TRBD2|TRBJ2-1|TRBV7-9
CASSDAKSGKIGEQFF
TGTGCCAGCAGCGACGCCAAGAGCGGGAAAATCGGTGAGCAGTTCTTC
>-|-|TRBJ2-7|TRBV9
CASSHGAQLPSEQYF
TGTGCCAGCAGCCACGGGGCTCAACTCCCCTCCGAGCAGTACTTC
>-|TRBD1|TRBJ1-1|TRBV6-4
CASRVGTGGNTEAFF
TGTGCCAGCAGAGTTGGGACAGGGGGGAACACTGAAGCTTTCTTT
>few|-|TRBJ1-1|TRBV14
CASSQDREEGTEAFF
TGTGCCAGCAGCCAAGATCGAGAGGAAGGGACTGAAGCTTTCTTT
>-|-|TRBJ2-1|TRBV19
CASSIYNEQFF
TGTGCCAGTAGTATTTACAATGAGCAGTTCTTC
>-|-|TRBJ1-1|TRBV11-3
CASSLGQNTEAFF
TGTGCCAGCAGCTTGGGTCAGAACACTGAAGCTTTCTTT